This entry is about one TCR beta chain. This entry comes from a study of T-cell reconstitution after alpha-beta-depleted transplantation in children. Unique molecular identifiers were incorporated into the prepared TCRbeta library. TCRdb re-called the PCR reads through MiXCR, storing one row per CDR3 protein. The data show over 550,000 distinct CDR3 sequences, roughly 10% seen once. Germline V CDR1 and CDR2: ENHRY, SYGVKD. With 0 bases clipped from V and 3 bases from J, the junction kept 1 base outside the gene matches. This CDR3 spans 15 amino acids. This TCR was recovered from a human donor who donated a stem cell graft to a child with acute myeloid leukemia. The source was PBMCs from the stem cell graft donor, collected from the stem cell graft. The V gene is TRBV10-3, the J gene TRBJ1-5; 8 nucleotides match TRBD1. In DNA form, the CDR3 reads TGTGCCATCAGTGAGTCGGACAGGGACAATCAGCCCCAGCATTTT. Encoded protein: CAISESDRDNQPQHF.